This T cell receptor beta chain emerged from a study of early T cells in non-severe SARS-CoV-2 infection. Looking at the study overall: Alpha and beta chains were unpaired, from unsorted whole-blood bulk RNA.

Each cDNA molecule carried a unique molecular identifier. TCRdb reanalysed the 5' RACE reads using MiXCR and keeps one entry per CDR3 protein. The table shows 95,000 to 120,000 distinct CDR3 sequences, with around an eighth occurring only once. This clonotype was observed a handful of times. Looked up from germline, CDR1 is SGHRS and CDR2 is YFSETQ. This CDR3 comprises 16 residues. With 2 bases removed from V and 0 bases from J, the gap between germline ends came to 12 bases. V is TRBV5-1 and J is TRBJ1-5; no definite D call. This receptor was obtained from an adult who was a healthcare worker with PCR-confirmed SARS-CoV-2 infection or an uninfected control (not recorded which). The sample was whole blood. CDR3 coding DNA: TGCGCCAGCAGCTTCGAAGGACCCTATAGCAATCAGCCCCAGCATTTT. This gives the protein CASSFEGPYSNQPQHF. Combining the CDR3 with reference TRBV5-1 and TRBJ1-5 gives the whole variable domain KAGVTQTPRYLIKTRGQQVTLSCSPISGHRSVSWYQQTPGQGLQFLFEYFSETQRNKGNFPGRFSGRQFSNSRSEMNVSTLELGDSALYLCASSFEGPYSNQPQHFGDGTRLSIL.